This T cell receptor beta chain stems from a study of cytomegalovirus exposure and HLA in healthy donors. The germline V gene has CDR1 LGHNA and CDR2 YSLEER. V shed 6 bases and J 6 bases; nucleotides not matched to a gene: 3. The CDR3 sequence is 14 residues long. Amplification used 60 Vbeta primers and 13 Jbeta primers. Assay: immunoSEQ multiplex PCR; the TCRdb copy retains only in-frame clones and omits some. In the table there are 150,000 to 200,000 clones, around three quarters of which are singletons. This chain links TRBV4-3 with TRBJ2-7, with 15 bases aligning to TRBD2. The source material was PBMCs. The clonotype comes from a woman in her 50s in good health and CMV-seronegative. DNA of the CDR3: TGCGCCAGCAGTCAGGGACTAGCGGGAGGCGAGCAGTACTTC. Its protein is CASSQGLAGGEQYF.